The T cell receptor (beta chain) described here comes from a study of shared clonotypes between healthy human individuals. Overall study: Those who served as donors were a couple of women and three men between the ages of 18 and 49.

The germline gives CDR1 SGDLS, CDR2 YYNGEE. This CDR3 contains 15 residues. The junction had 5 bases not matched to a gene; V was cut back by 3 bases and J by 4 bases. Study conclusions and caveats: Clonotypes shared by all four sorted-subset donors had higher generation probabilities than non-shared clonotypes. It was the few donors that limited the genetic and exposure-history diversity represented.

On this clone: Its antigen is currently unknown.

Naive CD45RA+ and memory CD45RA-negative subsets were split from CD4+ cells. Repertoires were generated with immunoSEQ multiplex PCR, while TCRdb's copy carries only in-frame clones and drops some. The repertoire holds a few million clones, with more than 80% as singletons. This receptor was identified in a man younger than 35 in good health. Some clones in this sample may be carry-over from other donors' samples. The gene calls are TRBV9 and TRBJ2-7; 12 nucleotides agree with TRBD2. Sequencing was done on a sample of naive CD4+ T cells from PBMCs. Subset in this sample: CD45RA+ positively selected. The CDR3 bases are TGTGCCAGCAGCGGACTAGCGGGAGATGGGTACGAGCAGTACTTC. This codes for CASSGLAGDGYEQYF.